This T cell receptor (beta chain) originates from a study of high-grade serous ovarian cancer treatment subgroups. As for the study in general: On average, roughly 15,000 reads and 7,000 to 8,000 unique TCR beta rearrangements were obtained per sample. Points from the study as a whole: Repertoire similarity ranged roughly 0.11 to 0.85 between tumors of one patient. Only CDR3 was analyzed; CDR1 and CDR2 were not.

V was cut by 5 bases and J by 2 bases, with 10 bases left in between. The CDR3 extends over 13 amino acids. The germline gives CDR1 MNHNY, CDR2 SVGAGI (reference sequence). Tumor samples were obtained before definitive surgery or chemotherapy. Profiled with immunoSEQ multiplex PCR; TCRdb holds only in-frame clones, not every one. The profile shows approximately 4,200 clones, about 81% of them singletons. Turning to this clone: Its cognate antigen is unknown.

This chain joins TRBV6-6 and TRBJ2-7; D remains ambiguous. The receptor's source is a human donor with high-grade serous ovarian cancer. The sequenced sample consisted of tumor tissue. CDR3 region: CASSTVLTYEQYF. In nucleotides, the CDR3 is TGTGCCAGCAGTACCGTCTTGACCTACGAGCAGTACTTC.